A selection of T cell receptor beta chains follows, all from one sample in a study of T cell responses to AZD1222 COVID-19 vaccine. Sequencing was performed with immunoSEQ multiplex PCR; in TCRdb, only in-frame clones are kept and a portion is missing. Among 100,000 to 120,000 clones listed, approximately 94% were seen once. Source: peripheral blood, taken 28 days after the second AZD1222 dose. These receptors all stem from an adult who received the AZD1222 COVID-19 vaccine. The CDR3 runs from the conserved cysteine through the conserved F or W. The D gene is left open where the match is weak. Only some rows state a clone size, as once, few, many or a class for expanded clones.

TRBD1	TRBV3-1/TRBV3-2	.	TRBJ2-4	CASSLGTGGVGIQYF	TGTGCCAGCAGCCTGGGGACAGGGGGCGTGGGCATTCAGTACTTC
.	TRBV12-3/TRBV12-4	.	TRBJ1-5	CASSLGNQPQHF	TGTGCCAGCAGTTTAGGCAATCAGCCCCAGCATTTT
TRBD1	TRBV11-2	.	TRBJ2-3	CASSSPRGPKDTQYF	TGTGCCAGCAGCTCGCCCAGGGGGCCGAAAGATACGCAGTATTTT
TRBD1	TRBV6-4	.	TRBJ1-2	CASRDSSQGAIGNGYTF	TGTGCCAGCAGAGATAGTTCTCAGGGGGCGATTGGAAACGGCTACACCTTC
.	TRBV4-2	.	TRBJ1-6	CASSQELGPNSPLHF	TGTGCCAGCAGCCAAGAATTGGGTCCGAATTCACCCCTCCACTTT
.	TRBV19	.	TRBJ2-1	CASMATGSYNEQFF	TGTGCCAGTATGGCGACCGGGTCCTACAATGAGCAGTTCTTC
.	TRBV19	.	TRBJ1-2	CASSPQDLRYTF	TGTGCCAGTAGTCCTCAGGACCTTCGCTACACCTTC
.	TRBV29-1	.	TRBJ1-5	CSVAHNSNQPQHF	TGCAGCGTCGCTCATAATAGCAATCAGCCCCAGCATTTT
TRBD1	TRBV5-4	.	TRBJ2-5	CASSLGQGVEETQYF	TGTGCCAGCAGCTTGGGGCAGGGGGTCGAGGAGACCCAGTACTTC
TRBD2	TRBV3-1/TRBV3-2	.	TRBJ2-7	CASSPGLAREQYF	TGTGCCAGCAGCCCGGGACTAGCCCGGGAGCAGTACTTC
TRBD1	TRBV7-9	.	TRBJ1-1	CASSDPGGLNTEAFF	TGTGCCAGCAGCGATCCAGGGGGGCTGAACACTGAAGCTTTCTTT
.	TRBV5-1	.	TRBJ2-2	CASSLDRRHGTYTGELFF	TGCGCCAGCAGCTTGGACCGTCGCCACGGGACTTACACCGGGGAGCTGTTTTTT
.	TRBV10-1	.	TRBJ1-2	CAGQSNYGYTF	TGCGCCGGACAGTCTAACTATGGCTACACCTTC
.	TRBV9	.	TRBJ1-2	CASSVSQANYGYTF	TGTGCCAGCAGCGTATCCCAAGCTAACTATGGCTACACCTTC
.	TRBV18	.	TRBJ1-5	CASSPPGNPPQHF	TGTGCCAGCTCACCGCCTGGCAACCCGCCCCAGCATTTT
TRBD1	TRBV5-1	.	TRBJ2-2	CASSLGDSLFAGELFF	TGCGCCAGCAGCTTGGGGGACAGTTTGTTCGCCGGGGAGCTGTTTTTT
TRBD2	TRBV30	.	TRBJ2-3	CAWTAGVDTQYF	TGTGCCTGGACCGCGGGAGTAGATACGCAGTATTTT
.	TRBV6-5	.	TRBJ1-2	CASTAKGESYGYTF	TGTGCCAGCACCGCCAAAGGCGAATCCTATGGCTACACCTTC
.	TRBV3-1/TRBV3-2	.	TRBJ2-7	CASSQVEGLGEQYF	TGTGCCAGCAGCCAAGTCGAAGGACTGGGGGAACAGTACTTC
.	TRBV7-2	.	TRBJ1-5	CASSLWVPNQPQHF	TGTGCCAGCAGCTTGTGGGTTCCCAATCAGCCCCAGCATTTT
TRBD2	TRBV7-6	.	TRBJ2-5	CASSLGGIAGQETQYF	TGTGCCAGCAGCTTAGGGGGGATAGCGGGCCAAGAGACCCAGTACTTC
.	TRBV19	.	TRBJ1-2	CASSNRENYGYTF	TGTGCCAGTAGTAATCGGGAGAACTATGGCTACACCTTC
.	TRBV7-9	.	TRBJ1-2	CASSHNRDGEHGYTF	TGTGCCAGCAGCCATAACCGGGACGGAGAGCATGGCTACACCTTC
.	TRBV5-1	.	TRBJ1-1	CASRGQMNTEAFF	TGCGCCAGCAGAGGGCAGATGAACACTGAAGCTTTCTTT
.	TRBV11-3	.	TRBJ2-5	CASSGRTEETQYF	TGTGCCAGCAGCGGCCGGACAGAAGAGACCCAGTACTTC
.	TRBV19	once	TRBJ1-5	CASTGGNQPQHF	TGTGCCAGTACAGGGGGCAATCAGCCCCAGCATTTT
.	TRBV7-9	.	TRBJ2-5	CASSFTGSKETQYF	TGTGCCAGCAGCTTTACAGGGTCAAAAGAGACCCAGTACTTC
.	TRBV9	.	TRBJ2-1	CASSPTTRGNEQFF	TGTGCCAGCAGCCCGACGACTAGGGGCAATGAGCAGTTCTTC
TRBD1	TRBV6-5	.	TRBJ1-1	CASSYSITGEEAFF	TGTGCCAGCAGTTACTCAATTACAGGGGAAGAAGCTTTCTTT
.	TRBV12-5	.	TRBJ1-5	CASGLEITRGQPQHF	TGTGCTAGTGGTTTGGAAATAACCCGGGGACAGCCCCAGCATTTT
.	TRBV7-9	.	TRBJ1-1	CASSSLVMTEPNTEAFF	TGTGCCAGCAGCTCATTGGTTATGACAGAGCCAAACACTGAAGCTTTCTTT
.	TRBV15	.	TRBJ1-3	CATSREPGGNTIYF	TGTGCCACCAGCAGAGAGCCAGGTGGAAACACCATATATTTT
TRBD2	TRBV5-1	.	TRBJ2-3	CASSWITAGTSTDTQYF	TGCGCCAGCAGCTGGATTACAGCGGGGACCAGCACAGATACGCAGTATTTT
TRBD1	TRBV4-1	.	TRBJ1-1	CASSHRGFITEAFF	TGCGCCAGCAGCCACAGGGGGTTTATTACTGAAGCTTTCTTT
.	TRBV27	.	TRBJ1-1	CASSLISQQTEAFF	TGTGCCAGCAGTTTAATCTCCCAGCAGACTGAAGCTTTCTTT
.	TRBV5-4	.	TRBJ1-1	CASSLRVNTEAFF	TGTGCCAGCAGTCTACGGGTAAACACTGAAGCTTTCTTT
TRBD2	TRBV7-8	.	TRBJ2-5	CASSFPGLAEKETQYF	TGTGCCAGCAGCTTCCCAGGACTAGCGGAAAAAGAGACCCAGTACTTC
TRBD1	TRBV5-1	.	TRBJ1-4	CASSLEGAREKLFF	TGCGCCAGCAGCTTGGAGGGGGCGCGGGAAAAACTGTTTTTT
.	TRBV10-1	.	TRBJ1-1	CASSESGTNTEAFF	TGCGCCAGCAGTGAGTCTGGGACGAACACTGAAGCTTTCTTT
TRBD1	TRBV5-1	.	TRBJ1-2	CASSLDGTGGGYTF	TGCGCCAGCAGCTTGGATGGGACAGGGGGTGGCTACACCTTC
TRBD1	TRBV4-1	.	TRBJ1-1	CASSPPGTGNTEAFF	TGCGCCAGCAGCCCCCCCGGGACAGGGAACACTGAAGCTTTCTTT
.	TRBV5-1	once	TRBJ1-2	CASSLAGEDYGYTF	TGCGCCAGCAGCTTAGCAGGGGAGGACTATGGCTACACCTTC